This is a list of T cell receptor beta chains from one sample in a study of blood T cell repertoires in COVID-19. TCRdb keeps only in-frame clones here, not all; method: immunoSEQ multiplex PCR. The sample has around 170,000 clones; roughly 80% are singletons. The sequenced material came from PBMCs or T cells enriched from blood (not recorded which). These receptors all stem from a man aged 45-60 years who had recovered from COVID-19. CDR3s include the opening cysteine and the closing phenylalanine or tryptophan. Fields, in order: V gene, clone size, J gene, D gene, CDR3 DNA, CDR3 protein. The D gene is left open where the match is weak. Some rows have no size entry. The others give once, few or many, or a class for an expanded clone.

v_gene: TRBV2; abundance: once; j_gene: TRBJ2-5; d_gene: .; CDR3nt: TGTGCCAGCAGTGTGATGTCAGGCGGAGGGACCCAGTACTTC; CDR3aa: CASSVMSGGGTQYF
v_gene: TRBV28; abundance: .; j_gene: TRBJ1-6; d_gene: TRBD1; CDR3nt: TGTGCCAGCAGCCCGCCGGGACAGGGGTCGAATAATTCACCCCTCCACTTT; CDR3aa: CASSPPGQGSNNSPLHF
v_gene: TRBV30; abundance: few; j_gene: TRBJ1-1; d_gene: TRBD1; CDR3nt: TGTGCCTGGGCGACAGGGGTTACTGAAGCTTTCTTT; CDR3aa: CAWATGVTEAFF
v_gene: TRBV12-5; abundance: .; j_gene: TRBJ1-5; d_gene: .; CDR3nt: TGTGCTAGTGGCCCCCATGACGGGATCTCCGATCAGCCCCAGCATTTT; CDR3aa: CASGPHDGISDQPQHF
v_gene: TRBV6-5; abundance: .; j_gene: TRBJ2-1; d_gene: TRBD1; CDR3nt: TGTGCCAGCAGTTACTTTGGGACAGGCATTGAGCAGTTCTTC; CDR3aa: CASSYFGTGIEQFF
v_gene: TRBV6-5; abundance: .; j_gene: TRBJ2-5; d_gene: TRBD1; CDR3nt: TGTGCCAGCAGTTACTCGAGGGGCTACAGGGGGGAGACCCAGTACTTC; CDR3aa: CASSYSRGYRGETQYF
v_gene: TRBV6-4; abundance: .; j_gene: TRBJ2-1; d_gene: .; CDR3nt: TGTGCCAGCAGTGAGCGAGGCCTCAGCTCCTACAATGAGCAGTTCTTC; CDR3aa: CASSERGLSSYNEQFF
v_gene: TRBV9; abundance: once; j_gene: TRBJ2-1; d_gene: TRBD1; CDR3nt: TGTGCCAGCAGCCAAACCCCGGGACAGCTGGCAGAGCAGTTCTTC; CDR3aa: CASSQTPGQLAEQFF
v_gene: TRBV6-2/TRBV6-3; abundance: .; j_gene: TRBJ1-1; d_gene: .; CDR3nt: TGTGCCAGCAGTTCCATTCGAGGGGACAACATGAACACTGAAGCTTTCTTT; CDR3aa: CASSSIRGDNMNTEAFF
v_gene: TRBV7-2; abundance: .; j_gene: TRBJ1-1; d_gene: .; CDR3nt: TGTGCCAGCAGTTCTAGGGGGGGGACTGAAGCTTTCTTT; CDR3aa: CASSSRGGTEAFF
v_gene: TRBV9; abundance: .; j_gene: TRBJ1-2; d_gene: .; CDR3nt: TGTGCCAGCAGCGCCCGGACAGAAAACTATGGCTACACCTTC; CDR3aa: CASSARTENYGYTF
v_gene: TRBV6-5; abundance: .; j_gene: TRBJ1-1; d_gene: .; CDR3nt: TGTGCCAGCAGTTATTTTACAGGGACCGCTGAAGCTTTCTTT; CDR3aa: CASSYFTGTAEAFF
v_gene: TRBV27; abundance: .; j_gene: TRBJ2-1; d_gene: TRBD1; CDR3nt: TGTGCCAGCAGTTTACAGGGGGCCAGTTACAATGAGCAGTTCTTC; CDR3aa: CASSLQGASYNEQFF
v_gene: TRBV27; abundance: few; j_gene: TRBJ1-6; d_gene: TRBD1; CDR3nt: TGTGCCAGCACCTCACAGGGGTCACCCCTCCACTTT; CDR3aa: CASTSQGSPLHF
v_gene: TRBV4-3; abundance: .; j_gene: TRBJ2-1; d_gene: TRBD2; CDR3nt: TGCGCCAGCAGCCAAGTCTTGAGGGACTATTACAATGAGCAGTTCTTC; CDR3aa: CASSQVLRDYYNEQFF
v_gene: TRBV13; abundance: .; j_gene: TRBJ2-3; d_gene: TRBD2; CDR3nt: TGTGCCAGCAGCCCGAGCGGGGGGGCTAGCACAGATACGCAGTATTTT; CDR3aa: CASSPSGGASTDTQYF
v_gene: TRBV5-1; abundance: many; j_gene: TRBJ1-6; d_gene: TRBD1; CDR3nt: TGCGCCAGCAGCGTCGCCGGGACAGGGGTTAATAATTCACCCCTCCACTTT; CDR3aa: CASSVAGTGVNNSPLHF
v_gene: TRBV3-1/TRBV3-2; abundance: .; j_gene: TRBJ1-5; d_gene: .; CDR3nt: TGTGCCAGCAGCTATGGCAATCAGCCCCAGCATTTT; CDR3aa: CASSYGNQPQHF
v_gene: TRBV5-1; abundance: .; j_gene: TRBJ2-7; d_gene: .; CDR3nt: TGCGCCAGCAGCAACCGGGACACTAGCTCCTACGAGCAGTACTTC; CDR3aa: CASSNRDTSSYEQYF
v_gene: TRBV7-2; abundance: once; j_gene: TRBJ2-5; d_gene: .; CDR3nt: TGTGCCAGCAGCTTAGTTGGGGGGGAGACCCAGTACTTC; CDR3aa: CASSLVGGETQYF
v_gene: TRBV18; abundance: .; j_gene: TRBJ1-2; d_gene: .; CDR3nt: TGTGCCAGCTCACCGCCACAGGCGCGCTATGGCTACACCTTC; CDR3aa: CASSPPQARYGYTF
v_gene: TRBV12-1; abundance: .; j_gene: TRBJ1-3; d_gene: .; CDR3nt: TGTGCCAGCAGCCGCTTGGTAATTACTTCAAACACCATATATTTT; CDR3aa: CASSRLVITSNTIYF
v_gene: TRBV21-1; abundance: .; j_gene: TRBJ1-2; d_gene: .; CDR3nt: TGTGCCAGCAGCAAAGACAAACAGGGGGGCTATGGCTACACCTTC; CDR3aa: CASSKDKQGGYGYTF